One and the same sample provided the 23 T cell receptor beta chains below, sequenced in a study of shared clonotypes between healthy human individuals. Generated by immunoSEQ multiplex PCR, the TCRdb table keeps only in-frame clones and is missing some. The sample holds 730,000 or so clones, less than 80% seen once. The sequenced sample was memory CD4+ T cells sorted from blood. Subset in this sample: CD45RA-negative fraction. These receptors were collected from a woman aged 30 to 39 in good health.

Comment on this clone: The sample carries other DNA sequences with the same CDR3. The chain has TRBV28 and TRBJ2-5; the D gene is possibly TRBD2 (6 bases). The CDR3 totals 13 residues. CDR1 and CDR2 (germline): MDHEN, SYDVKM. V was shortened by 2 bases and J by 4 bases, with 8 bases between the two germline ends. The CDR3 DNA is TGTGCCAGCAGTTTACCGGGAGCAGAGACCCAGTACTTC. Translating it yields CASSLPGAETQYF.

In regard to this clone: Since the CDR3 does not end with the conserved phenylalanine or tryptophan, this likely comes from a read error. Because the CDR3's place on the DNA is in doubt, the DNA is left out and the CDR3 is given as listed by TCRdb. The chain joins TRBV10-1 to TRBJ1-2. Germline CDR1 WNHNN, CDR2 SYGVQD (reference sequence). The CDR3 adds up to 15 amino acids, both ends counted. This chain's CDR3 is CASSTGRRSRKTYGY.

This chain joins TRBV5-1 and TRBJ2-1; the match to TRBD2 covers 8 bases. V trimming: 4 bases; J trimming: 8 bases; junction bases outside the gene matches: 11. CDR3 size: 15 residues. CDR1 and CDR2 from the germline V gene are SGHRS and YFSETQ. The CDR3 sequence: CASSTGLVNFYEQFF. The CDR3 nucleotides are TGCGCCAGCAGCACGGGACTAGTTAACTTCTATGAGCAGTTCTTC.

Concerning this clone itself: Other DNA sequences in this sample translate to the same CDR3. The DNA of the CDR3 is TGTGCCAGCAGCTTGGTCGGAGAGACCCAGTACTTC. It codes for CASSLVGETQYF. The chain uses TRBV5-6 and TRBJ2-5; D is uncertain. Looked up from germline, CDR1 is SGHDT and CDR2 is YYEEEE. The CDR3 has 12 amino acids. V was clipped by 0 bases and J by 4 bases, with 4 bases between them. The whole variable domain, remainder taken from reference TRBV5-6 and TRBJ2-5, is DAGVTQSPTHLIKTRGQQVTLRCSPKSGHDTVSWYQQALGQGPQFIFQYYEEEERQRGNFPDRFSGHQFPNYSSELNVNALLLGDSALYLCASSLVGETQYFGPGTRLLVL.

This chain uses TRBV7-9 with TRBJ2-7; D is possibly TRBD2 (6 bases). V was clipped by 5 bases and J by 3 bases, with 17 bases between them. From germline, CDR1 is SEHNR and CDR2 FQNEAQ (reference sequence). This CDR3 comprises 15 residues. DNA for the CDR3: TGTGCCAGCAGCGACCCGCGGGGTGGCGGCTACGAGCAGTACTTC. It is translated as CASSDPRGGGYEQYF.

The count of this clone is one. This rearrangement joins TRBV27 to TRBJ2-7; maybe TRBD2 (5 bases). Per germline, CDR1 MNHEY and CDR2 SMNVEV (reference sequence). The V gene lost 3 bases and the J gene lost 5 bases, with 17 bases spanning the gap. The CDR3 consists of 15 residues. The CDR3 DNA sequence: TGTGCCAGCAGTTTGTCCTTCTCGGGGTTCGACGAGCAGTACTTC. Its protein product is CASSLSFSGFDEQYF.

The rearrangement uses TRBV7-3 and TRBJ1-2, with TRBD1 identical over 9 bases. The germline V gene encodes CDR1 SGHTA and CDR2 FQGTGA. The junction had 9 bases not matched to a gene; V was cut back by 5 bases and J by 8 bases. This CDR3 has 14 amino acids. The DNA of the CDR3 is TGTGCCAGCAGCGCGGGACAGGGAACGGGAGGCTACACCTTC. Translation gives CASSAGQGTGGYTF.

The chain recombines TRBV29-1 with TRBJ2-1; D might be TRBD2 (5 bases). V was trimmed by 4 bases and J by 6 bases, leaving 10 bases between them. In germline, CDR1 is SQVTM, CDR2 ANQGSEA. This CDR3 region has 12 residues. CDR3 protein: CSVVEGTNEQFF. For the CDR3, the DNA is TGCAGCGTTGTCGAGGGAACCAATGAGCAGTTCTTC.

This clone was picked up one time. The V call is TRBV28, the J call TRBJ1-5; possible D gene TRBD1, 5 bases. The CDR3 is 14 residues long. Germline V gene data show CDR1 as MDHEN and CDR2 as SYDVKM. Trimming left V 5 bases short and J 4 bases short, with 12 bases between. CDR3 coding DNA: TGTGCCAGCAGTCACTCCTCAGGGAATCAGCCCCAGCATTTT. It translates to CASSHSSGNQPQHF.

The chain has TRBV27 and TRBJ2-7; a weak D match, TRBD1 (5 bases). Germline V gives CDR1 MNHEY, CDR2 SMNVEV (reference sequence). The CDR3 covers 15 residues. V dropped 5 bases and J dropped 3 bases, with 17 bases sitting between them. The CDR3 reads CASSAHRDRFYEQYF. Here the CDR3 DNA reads TGTGCCAGCAGTGCACACCGTGACAGATTCTACGAGCAGTACTTC.

The CDR3 bases are TGTGCCAGTAGCGAGGACCACTCCGCACAGACCCAGTACTTC. It codes for CASSEDHSAQTQYF. The chain recombines TRBV19 with TRBJ2-5; D not certain. Germline values: CDR1 LNHDA, CDR2 SQIVND (reference sequence). The CDR3 runs 14 residues. The germline V and J ends were trimmed by 6 bases and 6 bases, with 17 bases remaining between them.

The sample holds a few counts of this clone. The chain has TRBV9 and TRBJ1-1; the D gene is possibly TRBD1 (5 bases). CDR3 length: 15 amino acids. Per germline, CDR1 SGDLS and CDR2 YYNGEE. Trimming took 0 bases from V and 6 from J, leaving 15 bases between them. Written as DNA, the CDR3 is TGTGCCAGCAGCGTAGTCCCAGGGAATTACCCTGAAGCTTTCTTT. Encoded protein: CASSVVPGNYPEAFF.

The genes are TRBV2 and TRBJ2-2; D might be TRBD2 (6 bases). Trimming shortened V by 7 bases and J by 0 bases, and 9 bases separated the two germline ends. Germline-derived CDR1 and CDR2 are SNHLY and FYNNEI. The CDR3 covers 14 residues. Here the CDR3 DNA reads TGTGCCAGCACGGGAGACGCGAACACCGGGGAGCTGTTTTTT. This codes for CASTGDANTGELFF.

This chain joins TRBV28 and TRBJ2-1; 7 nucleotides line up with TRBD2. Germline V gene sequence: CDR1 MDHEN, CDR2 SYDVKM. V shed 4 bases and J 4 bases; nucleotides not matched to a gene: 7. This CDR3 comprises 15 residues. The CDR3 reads CASSSVGGPYNEQFF. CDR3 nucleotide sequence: TGTGCCAGCAGTTCGGTGGGAGGGCCTTACAATGAGCAGTTCTTC.

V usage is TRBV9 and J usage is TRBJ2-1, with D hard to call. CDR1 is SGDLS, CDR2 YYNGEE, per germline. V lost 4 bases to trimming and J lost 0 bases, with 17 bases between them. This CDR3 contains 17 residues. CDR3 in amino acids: CASSPPASRNSYNEQFF. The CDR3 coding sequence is TGTGCCAGCAGCCCCCCGGCGAGCAGGAACTCCTACAATGAGCAGTTCTTC. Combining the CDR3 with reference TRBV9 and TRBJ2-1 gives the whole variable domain DSGVTQTPKHLITATGQRVTLRCSPRSGDLSVYWYQQSLDQGLQFLIQYYNGEERAKGNILERFSAQQFPDLHSELNLSSLELGDSALYFCASSPPASRNSYNEQFFGPGTRLTVL.

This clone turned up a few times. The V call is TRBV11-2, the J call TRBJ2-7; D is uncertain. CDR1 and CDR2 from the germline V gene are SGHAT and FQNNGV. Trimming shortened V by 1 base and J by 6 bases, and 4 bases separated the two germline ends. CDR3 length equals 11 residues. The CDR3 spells CASSLGSEQYF. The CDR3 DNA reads TGTGCCAGCAGCTTAGGTTCCGAGCAGTACTTC.

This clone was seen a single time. CDR3 DNA: TGTGCCAGCAGTCCTGGACTAGCGGGAGTCAATGAGCAGTTCTTC. This codes for CASSPGLAGVNEQFF. The rearrangement uses TRBV25-1 and TRBJ2-1, with TRBD2 matching 13 bases. V lost 5 bases to trimming and J lost 6 bases; unmatched junction nucleotides: 4. The CDR3 consists of 15 residues. From germline, CDR1 is MGHDK and CDR2 SYGVNS.

The CDR3 sequence is CASRTDSPGANVLTF. DNA for the CDR3: TGTGCCAGCAGAACAGACTCGCCCGGGGCCAACGTCCTGACTTTC. V is TRBV6-5 and J is TRBJ2-6, with D unresolved. Germline lookup yields CDR1 MNHEY and CDR2 SVGAGI. CDR3 size: 15 residues. V lost 6 bases and J lost 4, with 13 bases in between.

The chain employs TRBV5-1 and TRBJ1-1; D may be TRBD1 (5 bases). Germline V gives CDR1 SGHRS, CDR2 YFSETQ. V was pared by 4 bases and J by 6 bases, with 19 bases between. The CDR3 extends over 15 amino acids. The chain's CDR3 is CASSERGREMAEAFF. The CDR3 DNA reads TGCGCCAGCAGCGAAAGGGGCAGGGAGATGGCTGAAGCTTTCTTT.

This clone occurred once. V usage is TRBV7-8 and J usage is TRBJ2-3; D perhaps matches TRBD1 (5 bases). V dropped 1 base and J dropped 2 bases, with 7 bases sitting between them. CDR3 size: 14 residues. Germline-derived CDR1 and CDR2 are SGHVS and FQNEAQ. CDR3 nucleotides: TGTGCCAGCAGCTTAGGGGGCAACACAGATACGCAGTATTTT. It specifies CASSLGGNTDTQYF.

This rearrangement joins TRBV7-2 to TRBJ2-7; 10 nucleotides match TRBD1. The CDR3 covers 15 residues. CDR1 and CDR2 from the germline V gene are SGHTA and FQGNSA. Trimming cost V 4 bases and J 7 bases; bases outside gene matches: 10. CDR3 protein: CASSSTGTGDREQYF. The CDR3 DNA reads TGTGCCAGCAGCTCCACCGGGACAGGGGATAGGGAGCAGTACTTC.

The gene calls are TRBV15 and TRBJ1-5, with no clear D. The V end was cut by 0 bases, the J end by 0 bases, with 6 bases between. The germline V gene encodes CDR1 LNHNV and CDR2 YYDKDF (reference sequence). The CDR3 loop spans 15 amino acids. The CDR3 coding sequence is TGTGCCACCAGCAGAGATCTGAATAGCAATCAGCCCCAGCATTTT. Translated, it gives CATSRDLNSNQPQHF.

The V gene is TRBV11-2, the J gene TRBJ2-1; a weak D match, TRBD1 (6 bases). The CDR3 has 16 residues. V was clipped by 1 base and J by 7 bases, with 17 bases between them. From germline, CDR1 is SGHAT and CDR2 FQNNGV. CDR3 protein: CASSLGGGGTRNEQFF. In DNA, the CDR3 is TGTGCCAGCAGCTTAGGAGGGGGTGGTACTAGGAATGAGCAGTTCTTC.